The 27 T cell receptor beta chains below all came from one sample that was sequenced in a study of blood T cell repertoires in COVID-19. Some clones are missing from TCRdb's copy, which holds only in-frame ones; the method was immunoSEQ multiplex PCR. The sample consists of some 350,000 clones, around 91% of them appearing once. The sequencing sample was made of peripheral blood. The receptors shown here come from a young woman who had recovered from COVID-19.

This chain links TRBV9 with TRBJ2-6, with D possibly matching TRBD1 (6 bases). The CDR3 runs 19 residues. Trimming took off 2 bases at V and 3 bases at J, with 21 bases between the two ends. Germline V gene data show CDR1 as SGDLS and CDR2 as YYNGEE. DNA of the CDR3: TGTGCCAGCAGCGTGAGCCGACAGGCGCGGGTTAATGGGGCCAACGTCCTGACTTTC. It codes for CASSVSRQARVNGANVLTF. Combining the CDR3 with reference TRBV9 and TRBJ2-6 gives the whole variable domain DSGVTQTPKHLITATGQRVTLRCSPRSGDLSVYWYQQSLDQGLQFLIQYYNGEERAKGNILERFSAQQFPDLHSELNLSSLELGDSALYFCASSVSRQARVNGANVLTFGAGSRLTVL.

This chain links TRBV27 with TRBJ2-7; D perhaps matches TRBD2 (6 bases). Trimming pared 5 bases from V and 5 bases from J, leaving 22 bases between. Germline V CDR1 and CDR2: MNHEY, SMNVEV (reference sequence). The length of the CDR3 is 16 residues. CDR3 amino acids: CASSITDGGSKDEQYV. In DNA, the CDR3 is TGTGCCAGCAGTATAACAGACGGGGGATCCAAGGACGAGCAGTACGTC.

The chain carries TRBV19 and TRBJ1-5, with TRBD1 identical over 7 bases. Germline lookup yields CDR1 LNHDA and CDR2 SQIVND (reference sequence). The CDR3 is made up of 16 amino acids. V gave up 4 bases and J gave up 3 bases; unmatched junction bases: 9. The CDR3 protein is CASSKRTGGDNQPQHF. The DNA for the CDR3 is TGTGCCAGTAGTAAAAGGACAGGCGGGGACAATCAGCCCCAGCATTTT.

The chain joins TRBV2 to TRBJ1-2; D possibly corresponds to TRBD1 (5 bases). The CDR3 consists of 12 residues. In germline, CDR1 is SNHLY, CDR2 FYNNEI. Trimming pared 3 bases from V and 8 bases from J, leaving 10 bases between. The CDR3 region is CASSESGNGYTF. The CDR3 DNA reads TGTGCCAGCAGTGAGTCAGGGAACGGCTACACCTTC.

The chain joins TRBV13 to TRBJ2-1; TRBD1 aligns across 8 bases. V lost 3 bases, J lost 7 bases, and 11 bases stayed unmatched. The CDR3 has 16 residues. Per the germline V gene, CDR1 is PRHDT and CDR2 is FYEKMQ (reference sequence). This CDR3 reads CASSFYGTGPRNEQFF. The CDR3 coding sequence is TGTGCCAGCAGCTTTTATGGGACAGGCCCTCGGAATGAGCAGTTCTTC.

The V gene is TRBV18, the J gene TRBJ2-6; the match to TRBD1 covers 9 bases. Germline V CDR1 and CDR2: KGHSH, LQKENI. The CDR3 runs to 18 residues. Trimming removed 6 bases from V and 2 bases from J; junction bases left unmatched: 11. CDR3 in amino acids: CASSPTRDRVAGANVLTF. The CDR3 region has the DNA TGTGCCAGCTCGCCTACTCGGGACAGGGTAGCTGGGGCCAACGTCCTGACTTTC. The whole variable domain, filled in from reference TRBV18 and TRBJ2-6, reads NAGVMQNPRHLVRRRGQEARLRCSPMKGHSHVYWYRQLPEEGLKFMVYLQKENIIDESGMPKERFSAEFPKEGPSILRIQQVVRGDSAAYFCASSPTRDRVAGANVLTFGAGSRLTVL.

The CDR3 protein is CASSSPRGYSGSQDTQYF. The CDR3 region has the DNA TGTGCCAGCAGCTCGCCCCGGGGATATAGCGGGAGCCAAGATACGCAGTATTTT. The rearrangement links TRBV7-2 to TRBJ2-3, with TRBD2 matching 9 bases. V lost 4 bases to trimming and J lost 5 bases; unmatched junction nucleotides: 16. This CDR3 is built from 18 residues. Germline CDR1 and CDR2: SGHTA and FQGNSA.

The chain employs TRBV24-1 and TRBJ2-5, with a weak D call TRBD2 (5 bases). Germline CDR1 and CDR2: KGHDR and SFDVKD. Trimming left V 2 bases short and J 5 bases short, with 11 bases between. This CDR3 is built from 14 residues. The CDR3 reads CATSDWGESETQYF. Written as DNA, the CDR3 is TGTGCCACCAGTGATTGGGGAGAATCCGAGACCCAGTACTTC.

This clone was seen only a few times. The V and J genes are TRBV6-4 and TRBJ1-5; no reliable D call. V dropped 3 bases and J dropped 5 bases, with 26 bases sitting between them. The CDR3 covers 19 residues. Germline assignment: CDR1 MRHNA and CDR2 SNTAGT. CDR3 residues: CASSDSSTTDLLTDQPQHF. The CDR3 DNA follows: TGTGCCAGCAGTGATTCCTCCACGACCGACTTACTAACGGATCAGCCCCAGCATTTT.

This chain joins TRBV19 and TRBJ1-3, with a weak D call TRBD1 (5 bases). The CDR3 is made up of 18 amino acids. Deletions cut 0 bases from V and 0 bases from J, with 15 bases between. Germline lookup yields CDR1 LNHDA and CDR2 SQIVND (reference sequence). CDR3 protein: CASSIDLWGVSSGNTIYF. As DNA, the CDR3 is TGTGCCAGTAGTATAGATCTTTGGGGGGTCAGCTCTGGAAACACCATATATTTT.

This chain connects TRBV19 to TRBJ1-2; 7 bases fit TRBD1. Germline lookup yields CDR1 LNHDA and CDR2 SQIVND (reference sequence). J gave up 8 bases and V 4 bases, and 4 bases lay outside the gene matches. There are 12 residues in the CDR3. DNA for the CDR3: TGTGCCAGTAGTAGACAGGGTCTCGGCTACACCTTC. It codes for CASSRQGLGYTF.

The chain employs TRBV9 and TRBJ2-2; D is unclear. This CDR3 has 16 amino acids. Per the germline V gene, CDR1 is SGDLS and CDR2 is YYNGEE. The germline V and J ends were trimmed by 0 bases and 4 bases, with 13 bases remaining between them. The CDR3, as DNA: TGTGCCAGCAGCGTAGGGGCTACCAAATTCACCGGGGAGCTGTTTTTT. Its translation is CASSVGATKFTGELFF.

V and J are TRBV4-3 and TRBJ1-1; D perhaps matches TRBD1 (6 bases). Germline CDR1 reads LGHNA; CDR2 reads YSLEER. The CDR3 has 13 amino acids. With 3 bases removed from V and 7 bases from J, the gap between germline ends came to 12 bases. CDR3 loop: CASSQQQGVEAFF. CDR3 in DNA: TGCGCCAGCAGCCAGCAACAGGGAGTTGAAGCTTTCTTT.

Here the CDR3 reads CASSLSPLSPDTQYF. The CDR3 DNA sequence: TGTGCCAGCAGCCTTTCCCCGCTCAGTCCAGATACGCAGTATTTT. V gene TRBV7-2 combines with J gene TRBJ2-3; D gene ambiguous. The V gene's germline CDR1 is SGHTA and CDR2 FQGNSA. The V and J ends lost 5 bases and 4 bases respectively, with 16 bases between them. The CDR3 is 15 residues long.

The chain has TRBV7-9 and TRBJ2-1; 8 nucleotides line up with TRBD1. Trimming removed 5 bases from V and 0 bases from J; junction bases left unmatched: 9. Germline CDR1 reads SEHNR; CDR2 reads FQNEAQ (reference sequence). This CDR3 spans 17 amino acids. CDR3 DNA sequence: TGTGCCAGCAGCATCCGGGACAGGAGAAGCTCCTACAATGAGCAGTTCTTC. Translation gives CASSIRDRRSSYNEQFF.

The CDR3 nucleotides read TGTGCCAGCAGCCGCTTGGGCGGGGGGACAAATTACTATGGCTACACCTTC. Amino acid sequence: CASSRLGGGTNYYGYTF. The J gene is TRBJ1-2, the V gene TRBV7-9; TRBD1 is a possible D gene (6 bases). CDR3 length equals 17 residues. Germline CDR1 reads SEHNR; CDR2 reads FQNEAQ (reference sequence). V was clipped by 5 bases and J by 3 bases, with 22 bases between them.

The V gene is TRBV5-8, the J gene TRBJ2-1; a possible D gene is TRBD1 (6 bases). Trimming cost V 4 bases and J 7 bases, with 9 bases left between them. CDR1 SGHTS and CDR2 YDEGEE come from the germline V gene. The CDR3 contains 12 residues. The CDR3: CASSPTGNEQFF. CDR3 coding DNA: TGTGCCAGCAGCCCTACAGGGAATGAGCAGTTCTTC. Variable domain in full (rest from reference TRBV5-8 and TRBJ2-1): EAGVTQSPTHLIKTRGQQATLRCSPISGHTSVYWYQQALGLGLQFLLWYDEGEERNRGNFPPRFSGRQFPNYSSELNVNALELEDSALYLCASSPTGNEQFFGPGTRLTVL.

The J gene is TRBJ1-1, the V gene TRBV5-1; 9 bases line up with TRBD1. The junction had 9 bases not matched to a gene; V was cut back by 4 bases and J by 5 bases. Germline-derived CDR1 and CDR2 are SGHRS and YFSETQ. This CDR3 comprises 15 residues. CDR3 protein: CASSVTGQGWTEAFF. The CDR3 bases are TGCGCCAGCAGCGTAACGGGACAGGGATGGACTGAAGCTTTCTTT.

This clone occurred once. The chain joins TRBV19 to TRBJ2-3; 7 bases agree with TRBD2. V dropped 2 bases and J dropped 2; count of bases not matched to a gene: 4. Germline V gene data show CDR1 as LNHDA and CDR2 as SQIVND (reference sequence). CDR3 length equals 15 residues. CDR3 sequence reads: CASSILAVNTDTQYF. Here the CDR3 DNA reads TGTGCCAGTAGTATACTAGCGGTAAACACAGATACGCAGTATTTT.

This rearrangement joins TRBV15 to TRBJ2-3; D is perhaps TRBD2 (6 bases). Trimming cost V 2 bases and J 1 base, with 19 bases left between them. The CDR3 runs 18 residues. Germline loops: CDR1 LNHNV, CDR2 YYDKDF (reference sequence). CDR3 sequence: CATSRRSGGKWGTDTQYF. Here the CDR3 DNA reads TGTGCCACCAGCAGACGGTCCGGGGGAAAGTGGGGCACAGATACGCAGTATTTT.

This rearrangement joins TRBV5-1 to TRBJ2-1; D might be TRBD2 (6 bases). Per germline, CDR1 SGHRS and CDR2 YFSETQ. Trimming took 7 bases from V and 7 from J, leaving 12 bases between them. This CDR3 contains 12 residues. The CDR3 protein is CASGDSHNEQFF. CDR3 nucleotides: TGCGCCAGCGGGGACTCCCATAATGAGCAGTTCTTC.

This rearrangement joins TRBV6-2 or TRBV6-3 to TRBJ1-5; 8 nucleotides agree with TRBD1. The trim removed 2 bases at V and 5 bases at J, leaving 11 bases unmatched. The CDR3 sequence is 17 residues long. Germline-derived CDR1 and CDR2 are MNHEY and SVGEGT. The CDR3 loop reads CASSYPRTGRVYQPQHF. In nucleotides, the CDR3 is TGTGCCAGCAGTTACCCCAGGACAGGGAGAGTTTATCAGCCCCAGCATTTT.

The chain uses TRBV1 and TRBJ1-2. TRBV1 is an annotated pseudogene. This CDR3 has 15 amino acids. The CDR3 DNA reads TGCACCAGCAGCCAGAGGGATGAGGGTTCCTATGGCTACACCTTC. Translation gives CTSSQRDEGSYGYTF.

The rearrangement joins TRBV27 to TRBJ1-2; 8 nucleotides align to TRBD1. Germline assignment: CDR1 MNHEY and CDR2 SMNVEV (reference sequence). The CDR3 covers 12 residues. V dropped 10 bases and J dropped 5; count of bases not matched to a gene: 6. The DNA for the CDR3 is TGTGCCACCTCGACAGGGGAGTATGGCTACACCTTC. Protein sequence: CATSTGEYGYTF.

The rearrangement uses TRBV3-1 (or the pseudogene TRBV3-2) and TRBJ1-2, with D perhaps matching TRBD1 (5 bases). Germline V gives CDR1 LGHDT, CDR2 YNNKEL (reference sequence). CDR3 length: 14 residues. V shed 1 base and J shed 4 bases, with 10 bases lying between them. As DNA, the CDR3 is TGTGCCAGCAGCCAAGTGGACAAAATCTATGGCTACACCTTC. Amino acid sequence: CASSQVDKIYGYTF.

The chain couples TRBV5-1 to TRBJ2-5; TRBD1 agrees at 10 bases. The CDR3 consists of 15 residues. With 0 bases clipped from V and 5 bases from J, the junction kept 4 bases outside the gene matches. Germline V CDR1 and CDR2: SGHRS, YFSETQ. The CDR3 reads CASSLETGGGETQYF. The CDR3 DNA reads TGCGCCAGCAGCTTGGAGACAGGGGGCGGTGAGACCCAGTACTTC.

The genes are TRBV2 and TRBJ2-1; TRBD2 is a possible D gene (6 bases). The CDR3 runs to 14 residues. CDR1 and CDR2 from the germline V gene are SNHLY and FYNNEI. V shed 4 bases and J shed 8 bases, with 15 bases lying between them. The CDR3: CASSANSGGYEQFF. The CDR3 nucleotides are TGTGCCAGCAGTGCCAATTCTGGAGGGTATGAGCAGTTCTTC.